What follows are 19 T cell receptor beta chains derived from one specimen sequenced in a study of T cells in Graves' hyperthyroidism and ophthalmopathy. From RNA transcripts, TCR beta CDR3 regions were amplified. Initially, a first-round RT-PCR of the TCR CDR3 employed the HTBI primer set. From the multiplex PCR reads, TCRdb called clonotypes with MiXCR, one entry per CDR3 protein. The data hold a few hundred thousand distinct CDR3 sequences, with about a fifth observed a single time. Sequencing was performed on blood. Every receptor here comes from a woman aged 18-29 years with Graves' hyperthyroidism.

The chain recombines TRBV12-5 with TRBJ2-7; TRBD1 agrees at 8 bases. CDR3 size: 15 residues. Germline-derived CDR1 and CDR2 are LGHNT and FRNRAP. Trimming took 6 bases from V and 5 from J; bases not matched to a gene: 12. The CDR3 region is CASGDAVDRAHEQYF. CDR3 in DNA: TGTGCTAGTGGAGACGCCGTGGACAGGGCCCACGAGCAGTACTTC.

This rearrangement joins TRBV30 to TRBJ1-1, with D perhaps matching TRBD1 (6 bases). Germline V gene data show CDR1 as GTSNPN and CDR2 as SVGIG (reference sequence). This CDR3 contains 14 residues. V lost 5 bases and J lost 0, with 13 bases in between. The CDR3 here is CAWAGQLMNTEAFF. Here the CDR3 DNA reads TGTGCCTGGGCTGGACAGCTCATGAACACTGAAGCTTTCTTT.

This clonotype has at least ten counts. The V call is TRBV6-1, the J call TRBJ1-2; maybe TRBD1 (5 bases). Trimming removed 6 bases from V and 2 bases from J, with 16 bases in between. CDR1 is MNHNS, CDR2 SASEGT, per germline. The CDR3 consists of 15 residues. CDR3 DNA sequence: TGTGCCAGCAGAGACCTCCCCCAGGGAAACTATGGCTACACCTTC. Protein product: CASRDLPQGNYGYTF.

In its sample, this clonotype was seen many times. The genes are TRBV6-5 and TRBJ1-2; D not certain. Germline CDR1 and CDR2: MNHEY and SVGAGI. The germline V and J ends were trimmed by 8 bases and 6 bases, with 16 bases remaining between them. The CDR3 spans 13 residues. This CDR3 is CASRASTLDGYTF. In DNA, the CDR3 is TGTGCCAGCCGAGCCTCTACCTTGGATGGCTACACCTTC.

Many counts were recorded for this clonotype. The chain recombines TRBV28 with TRBJ1-1; a possible D gene is TRBD1 (5 bases). Between the trimmed V and J ends, which lost 5 bases and 3 bases, there was a span of 13 bases. CDR1 is MDHEN and CDR2 is SYDVKM in the germline V gene. CDR3 size: 14 residues. The CDR3: CASSGTQRDTEAFF. As DNA, the CDR3 is TGTGCCAGCAGTGGGACCCAGCGGGACACTGAAGCTTTCTTT. The full variable domain, with the rest looked up from reference TRBV28 and TRBJ1-1, is DVKVTQSSRYLVKRTGEKVFLECVQDMDHENMFWYRQDPGLGLRLIYFSYDVKMKEKGDIPEGYSVSREKKERFSLILESASTNQTSMYLCASSGTQRDTEAFFGQGTRLTVV.

This clonotype was recorded many times. The V gene is TRBV12-3 or TRBV12-4, the J gene TRBJ1-2; no clear D gene. The V gene lost 0 bases and the J gene lost 6 bases, with 11 bases spanning the gap. The length of the CDR3 is 14 residues. The CDR3 protein is CASSLAWAGDGYTF. The CDR3 region has the DNA TGTGCCAGCAGTTTAGCATGGGCAGGTGATGGCTACACCTTC.

The chain joins TRBV5-1 to TRBJ2-3, with D unresolved. The germline V and J ends were trimmed by 0 bases and 6 bases, with 14 bases remaining between them. There are 15 residues in the CDR3. CDR1 SGHRS and CDR2 YFSETQ come from the germline V gene. Here the CDR3 reads CASSLAVLRTDTQYF. CDR3 DNA sequence: TGCGCCAGCAGCTTGGCTGTACTTAGAACCGATACGCAGTATTTT.

In this sample, this clonotype turned up many times. This chain joins TRBV6-1 and TRBJ1-5; no clear D gene. CDR3 length equals 19 residues. The V gene lost 0 bases and the J gene lost 2 bases, with 20 bases spanning the gap. The germline gives CDR1 MNHNS, CDR2 SASEGT. CDR3 sequence reads: CASSEASWQALMGNQPQHF. The DNA for the CDR3 is TGTGCCAGCAGTGAAGCCTCGTGGCAGGCCCTTATGGGCAATCAGCCCCAGCATTTT.

The chain carries TRBV29-1 and TRBJ1-1, with D possibly TRBD1 on 6 matching bases. The CDR3 is made up of 14 amino acids. Germline lookup yields CDR1 SQVTM and CDR2 ANQGSEA. Trimming stripped 7 bases from V and 5 bases from J, with 20 bases between. The CDR3 region has the DNA TGCAGCGGCGGGGGGGGTAGGGGGATTACTGAAGCTTTCTTT. It yields the protein CSGGGGRGITEAFF.

V is TRBV6-2 or TRBV6-3 and J is TRBJ2-7; a possible D gene is TRBD1 (6 bases). V lost 4 bases to trimming and J lost 2 bases, with 9 bases between them. Germline assignment: CDR1 MNHEY and CDR2 SVGEGT. There are 13 residues in the CDR3. The CDR3: CASSSDRPYEQYF. As DNA, the CDR3 is TGTGCCAGCAGTTCTGACAGGCCCTACGAGCAGTACTTC.

This clonotype was seen at least ten times. The chain uses TRBV30 and TRBJ1-1; D uncertain. The V end lost 5 bases, the J end lost 2 bases, and 12 bases lay between the germline ends. The CDR3 runs 13 residues. From germline, CDR1 is GTSNPN and CDR2 SVGIG (reference sequence). The CDR3 loop is CAWERRGNTEAFF. The CDR3 region has the DNA TGTGCCTGGGAAAGACGCGGAAACACTGAAGCTTTCTTT.

This clonotype was recorded many times. The chain links TRBV2 to TRBJ1-1; D not resolved. This CDR3 has 15 residues. V was clipped by 4 bases and J by 2 bases, with 14 bases between them. From germline, CDR1 is SNHLY and CDR2 FYNNEI. The CDR3 loop is CASSVRDTDNTEAFF. The CDR3 DNA reads TGTGCCAGCAGTGTTAGAGACACTGATAACACTGAAGCTTTCTTT.

In its sample, this clonotype was seen many times. V and J are TRBV27 and TRBJ1-2; D may be TRBD1 (5 bases). Per the germline V gene, CDR1 is MNHEY and CDR2 is SMNVEV (reference sequence). Trimming left V 4 bases short and J 10 bases short, with 16 bases between. The CDR3 consists of 13 residues. DNA for the CDR3: TGTGCCAGCAGTTCGGTAGGGACCACATACTACACCTTC. It is translated as CASSSVGTTYYTF.

V is TRBV5-1 and J is TRBJ2-7; no definite D call. Germline V gene lookup returns CDR1 SGHRS and CDR2 YFSETQ. CDR3 length: 13 residues. Trimming shortened V by 4 bases and J by 3 bases, and 11 bases separated the two germline ends. CDR3 protein: CASSPGPVYEQYF. The CDR3 DNA is TGCGCCAGCAGCCCAGGTCCGGTCTACGAGCAGTACTTC.

This clonotype was counted many times. The chain combines TRBV12-5 with TRBJ2-5, with D perhaps TRBD1 (6 bases). The germline V gene has CDR1 LGHNT and CDR2 FRNRAP. V was trimmed by 1 base and J by 4 bases, leaving 13 bases between them. CDR3 length: 15 amino acids. CDR3 in amino acids: CASGLGQGKRETQYF. The CDR3 nucleotides are TGTGCTAGTGGTTTGGGGCAGGGGAAAAGAGAGACCCAGTACTTC.

This rearrangement joins TRBV5-1 to TRBJ1-2; a weak D match, TRBD1 (6 bases). The CDR3 runs to 16 residues. Germline CDR1 and CDR2: SGHRS and YFSETQ. Trimming removed 0 bases from V and 8 bases from J, with 20 bases in between. Here the CDR3 DNA reads TGCGCCAGCAGCTTGGGCATTGTACAGGGAACGCCCGGCTACACCTTC. Its protein product is CASSLGIVQGTPGYTF.

The rearrangement links TRBV19 to TRBJ1-2; the match to TRBD1 covers 10 bases. The CDR3 is made up of 16 amino acids. From germline, CDR1 is LNHDA and CDR2 SQIVND (reference sequence). V was clipped by 5 bases and J by 1 base; unmatched bases: 7. CDR3 protein: CASSHQGQGYNYGYTF. In DNA form, the CDR3 reads TGTGCCAGTAGTCACCAGGGACAGGGGTATAACTATGGCTACACCTTC.

CDR3 DNA: TGTGCCAGCAGTTCTGGGGCAGGGATCCTTAACACTGAAGCTTTCTTT. Protein product: CASSSGAGILNTEAFF. V gene TRBV28 combines with J gene TRBJ1-1; maybe TRBD1 (5 bases). The CDR3 is 16 amino acids. V lost 4 bases to trimming and J lost 2 bases, with 17 bases between them. Germline values: CDR1 MDHEN, CDR2 SYDVKM.

This clonotype was seen ten or more times. V is TRBV14 and J is TRBJ2-5, with a weak D call TRBD1 (6 bases). The length of the CDR3 is 15 residues. CDR1 is SGHDN, CDR2 FVKESK, per germline. V was trimmed by 4 bases and J by 5 bases, leaving 17 bases between them. The CDR3 coding sequence is TGTGCCAGCAGCCCGGCATGGGGGCCTCCGGAGACCCAGTACTTC. Translating it yields CASSPAWGPPETQYF.